This record looks at one TCR beta chain sequence and its context. TCRdb keeps only in-frame clones here, not all; method: immunoSEQ multiplex PCR. Among 65,000 to 95,000 clones listed, around 84% were seen once. The sample originates from a study of identifying expanded T cells in peripheral blood. The CDR3 extends over 18 amino acids. The germline CDR1 and CDR2 sequences are SGHDN and FVKESK. V lost 6 bases to trimming and J lost 3 bases; unmatched junction nucleotides: 13. This receptor was obtained from a person aged 18 to 75 in good health. The sample was blood. This chain connects TRBV14 to TRBJ2-7; 14 bases agree with TRBD2. As DNA, the CDR3 is TGTGCCAGCAGGCGACCGGGACTAGCGGGAGAATTGCACTACGAGCAGTACTTC. This encodes CASRRPGLAGELHYEQYF.